The sequence of this TCR beta chain was determined in a study of identical twins. General study points: Findings came from cross-sectional statistics, without long-term follow-up of donors. Among beta out-of-frame sequences, excess sharing between twins appeared weaker. There is a chance that invariant MAIT and iNKT cells partially muddied zero-insertion analyses.

TCRdb fed the 5' RACE reads into MiXCR, producing one record per CDR3 protein. Counted here are approximately 1.8 million distinct CDR3 sequences, about 32% occurring once; the ten biggest clones make up around 0.3%. As concerns this clonotype: The antigen is not known.

The CDR3 consists of 15 residues. V was clipped by 8 bases and J by 2 bases, with 17 bases between them. This sequence joins TRBV12-3 or TRBV12-4 and TRBJ2-3, with a possible D match to TRBD2 (6 bases). The source of this sequence is a newborn girl in good health. Source material: cord blood. The CDR3 loop is CASGWGRTHTDTQYF. CDR3 in DNA: TGTGCCAGCGGCTGGGGGAGGACCCACACAGATACGCAGTATTTT.